These T cell receptor beta chains were read from a single sample in a study of tumor-infiltrating lymphocytes in localized non-small cell lung cancer. Profiled with immunoSEQ multiplex PCR; TCRdb holds only in-frame clones, not every one. The sample consists of approximately 17,000 clones, more than 60% of them appearing once. The sequenced sample consisted of lung tumor tissue. These receptors came from a human donor with non-small cell lung cancer. Each CDR3 is given without its conserved first and last residue. For some rows the clone size is stated as once, few or many, or as a class when expanded; others skip it.

>TRBV5-1|TRBJ1-2|once
ASTPGGQAAAGYGYT
>TRBV27|TRBJ1-5|-
ASSAEPEGQPQH
>TRBV6-1|TRBJ2-2|-
ASLVLDTGELF
>TRBV5-4|TRBJ2-2|-
ASSKQTGADGELF
>TRBV19|TRBJ2-1|-
ASSISLAGGRNEQF
>TRBV18|TRBJ2-7|-
ASSHRGYEQY
>TRBV4-1|TRBJ2-7|few
ASSQEGGWRSSYEQY
>TRBV4-2|TRBJ2-2|-
ASSSFPAANTGELF
>TRBV5-4|TRBJ1-1|-
ASSFTGALTWGTEAF
>TRBV28|TRBJ1-2|-
ASRLHQGAYGYT
>TRBV6-6|TRBJ2-7|-
ASRLDRGVSYEQY
>TRBV11-2|TRBJ2-3|-
ASSFRTGGFADTQY
>TRBV6-5|TRBJ1-3|-
ASKLAAGNTIY
>TRBV25-1|TRBJ2-5|-
ASTDGQGADPRETQY
>TRBV27|TRBJ2-5|-
ASSPGTSGRGETQY
>TRBV5-1|TRBJ1-1|-
ASSLGVWGSNEAF
>TRBV14|TRBJ1-2|-
ASSQQTNYGYT
>TRBV5-1|TRBJ1-6|once
ASSLVIVTGDNSPLH
>TRBV7-3|TRBJ1-6|-
ASSQGQGLDSPLH
>TRBV7-2|TRBJ1-5|medium-sized
ASSSLQGQPQH
>TRBV5-6|TRBJ2-1|-
ASSFQNSYNEQF
>TRBV28|TRBJ2-6|-
ASSNPSSGANVLT